This TCR beta chain was documented in a study of T cells in Graves' hyperthyroidism and ophthalmopathy. On the study more broadly: Peripheral blood was taken when the disease was first diagnosed, before any treatment began.

Whole-study findings and limits: Most thyroid clonotypes expanded above 0.001 were also detected in blood. Before onset, by a median of around six months, the model predicted ophthalmopathy.

With duration under 3 months, ophthalmopathy was active: Clinical Activity Score at least 3, NOSPECS at least 4. Authors of the study amplified TCR beta CDR3 regions from RNA transcripts. The TCR CDR3 first-round RT-PCR relied on the HTBI primer set. Using its own MiXCR run on the multiplex PCR reads, TCRdb lists one record per CDR3 protein. Here the sample spans about 530,000 distinct CDR3 sequences, about a sixth being singletons. V dropped 2 bases and J dropped 5 bases, with 12 bases sitting between them. This CDR3 is built from 14 residues. The germline CDR1 and CDR2 sequences are GTSNPN and SVGIG (reference sequence). This clonotype was counted only a few times. Its antigen is unidentified.

The J gene is TRBJ2-2, the V gene TRBV30; possibly TRBD2 for D (7 bases). The source of this sequence is a woman younger than 35 with Graves' ophthalmopathy. The sample comprised blood. As DNA, the CDR3 is TGTGCCTGGAGTTGGGGGGGCACGACCGGGGAGCTGTTTTTT. Translated: CAWSWGGTTGELFF.